The source of this T cell receptor (beta chain) is a study of molecular identifiers for immune sequencing clone quantification. Regarding the study as a whole: Clones above 20 RNA copies held over 99% of effector molecules, under 1% in naive cells.

The ends were cut back, 0 bases at V and 0 bases at J, with 14 bases in the middle. Germline CDR1 is SGHDN and CDR2 is FVKESK. The CDR3 totals 17 residues. Methods described previously, with TCR primers listed, were used for bulk TCR libraries. TCRdb reprocessed the PCR reads via MiXCR and lists one record per CDR3 protein. The sample carries some 40,000 distinct CDR3 sequences, about 24% recorded once. This clonotype was observed at least ten times. Antigen specificity is unknown. The sequenced sample consisted of naive CD8+ T cells from blood, with Jurkat cell RNA spiked in. Subset denoted: FACS-sorted CD8+CD4-CCR7+CD45RA+ naive T cells. The sequence was obtained from a human donor in good health. Some libraries in this study had Jurkat cell RNA spiked in. The chain has TRBV14 and TRBJ2-5; tentatively, D is TRBD1 or TRBD2 (5 bases each). The CDR3 DNA reads TGTGCCAGCAGCCAAGATCTTGGGACGGAGTACCAAGAGACCCAGTACTTC. Protein: CASSQDLGTEYQETQYF.